This T cell receptor (beta chain) is drawn from a study of blood T cell repertoires in COVID-19. Overall study context: Samples of COVID-19 (acute and convalescent) were obtained from the United States, Italy and Spain. T cells, B-cell-depleted T cells, or PBMCs provided the cDNA or gDNA that served as material.

As originally analysed: Reference gene primers were amplified, and this amplification served to estimate nucleated cell counts. Clones were sequenced by immunoSEQ multiplex PCR, and TCRdb holds only the in-frame ones, with some missing. The DNA gave D and trimming, while V, J and clone size come from that table. The repertoire has 200,000 to 300,000 clones, roughly 86% of them found once; the top ten carry 5.2%. CDR3 size: 16 residues. One Seattle source followed patients from active infection through their disease course. This receptor was taken from a woman aged 55-70 years with COVID-19, enrolled during active disease. Sequencing input: peripheral blood. This sequence joins TRBV21-1 and TRBJ1-1; the table's D call, TRBD1, was not checked against the DNA. TRBV21-1 is classified as a pseudogene. The DNA of the CDR3 is TGTGCCAGCAGCAAAGTCCGAGGGGGCCAGGGCCCTGAAGCTTTCTTT. Protein: CASSKVRGGQGPEAFF.